Listed here are 28 T cell receptor beta chains from one sample, sequenced in a study of T cell repertoires in cytomegalovirus infection. Their antigens remain unidentified. TCRdb independently ran MiXCR on the reads; one entry per CDR3 protein. The sample yields around 540,000 distinct CDR3 sequences, 33% seen once. The sample in question was cultured PBMCs, obtained from culture after CMV antigen stimulation. The receptors stem from a human donor in good health (CMV status not recorded). Some clones in this sample may be carry-over from other donors' samples.

This clonotype was observed at least ten times. V and J are TRBV28 and TRBJ2-4; TRBD1 matches at 9 bases. This CDR3 has 14 residues. The germline V gene encodes CDR1 MDHEN and CDR2 SYDVKM. Germline trimming cut 9 bases from V and 7 bases from J; bases unmatched to any gene: 10. The CDR3 bases are TGTGCCAGTTACCGCACAGGGGGCTCGAACATTCAGTACTTC. As protein: CASYRTGGSNIQYF. The variable domain in full, completed from reference TRBV28 and TRBJ2-4, reads DVKVTQSSRYLVKRTGEKVFLECVQDMDHENMFWYRQDPGLGLRLIYFSYDVKMKEKGDIPEGYSVSREKKERFSLILESASTNQTSMYLCASYRTGGSNIQYFGAGTRLSVL.

This clonotype has just a few counts. The V call is TRBV30, the J call TRBJ2-2; 8 bases are a match to TRBD1. The V gene end was trimmed by 7 bases and the J gene end by 2 bases; junction bases not matched to a gene: 9. The CDR3 consists of 15 residues. The V gene's germline CDR1 is GTSNPN and CDR2 SVGIG (reference sequence). CDR3 loop: CAYRRGRINTGELFF. The DNA for the CDR3 is TGTGCCTACCGCAGGGGGCGGATAAACACCGGGGAGCTGTTTTTT.

This rearrangement joins TRBV10-2 to TRBJ2-7, with TRBD2 matching 10 bases. CDR1 is WSHSY and CDR2 is SAAADI in the germline V gene. This CDR3 has 14 amino acids. Trimming cost V 7 bases and J 7 bases; bases outside gene matches: 10. This chain's CDR3 is CASTSGAGGGEQYV. CDR3 DNA: TGCGCCAGCACCTCGGGAGCGGGAGGGGGTGAGCAGTACGTC.

The sample holds a few counts of this clonotype. V and J are TRBV7-3 and TRBJ2-1; D is unclear. Germline CDR1 SGHTA, CDR2 FQGTGA. V was trimmed by 5 bases and J by 7 bases, leaving 15 bases between them. The CDR3 totals 14 residues. The CDR3 loop is CASSVDGAVNEQFF. The CDR3 DNA reads as TGTGCCAGCAGCGTAGACGGAGCTGTTAATGAGCAGTTCTTC.

The sample holds one count of this clonotype. A much larger clone lies a single base off, so this may be a read error. The chain links TRBV27 to TRBJ1-6; D remains ambiguous. Trimming shortened V by 6 bases and J by 0 bases, and 3 bases separated the two germline ends. The germline gives CDR1 MNHEY, CDR2 SMNVEV (reference sequence). The CDR3 is made up of 13 amino acids. Here the CDR3 reads CASSSSYNSPLHF. The CDR3 DNA follows: TGTGCCAGCAGCAGCTCCTATAATTCACCCCTCCACTTT.

This clonotype has ten or more counts. The genes are TRBV28 and TRBJ1-2, with TRBD1 matching 9 bases. Germline values: CDR1 MDHEN, CDR2 SYDVKM. The CDR3 extends over 15 amino acids. J lost 8 bases, V lost 6 bases, and 13 bases had no gene match. The CDR3 DNA follows: TGTGCCAGCAGCACGATACAGGGGGCGGGTTCAGGCTACACCTTC. Translated: CASSTIQGAGSGYTF.

This clonotype was seen a few times. The genes are TRBV6-1 and TRBJ2-1; 8 positions agree with TRBD1. The germline CDR1 and CDR2 sequences are MNHNS and SASEGT. Trimming took 7 bases from V and 9 from J; bases not matched to a gene: 8. This CDR3 region has 13 residues. CDR3 loop: CASNQDRAGEQFF. The CDR3 bases are TGTGCCAGCAACCAGGACAGGGCCGGTGAGCAGTTCTTC.

This clonotype was observed once. The rearrangement links TRBV4-3 to TRBJ2-7, with D unresolved. Germline CDR1 reads LGHNA; CDR2 reads YSLEER. CDR3 length: 15 residues. V dropped 3 bases and J dropped 0 bases, with 12 bases sitting between them. CDR3 sequence: CASSHVGRSSYEQYF. CDR3 DNA: TGCGCCAGCAGCCACGTAGGGCGGAGCTCCTACGAGCAGTACTTC.

This clonotype appeared many times. The chain combines TRBV7-2 with TRBJ1-5; TRBD1 matches 8 bases. This CDR3 region has 15 residues. The V segment lost 5 bases and the J segment 3 bases; nucleotides outside the gene matches: 6. Germline CDR1 SGHTA, CDR2 FQGNSA. The CDR3 is CASSQGTGTNQPQHF. Written as DNA, the CDR3 is TGTGCCAGCAGCCAGGGGACAGGAACCAATCAGCCCCAGCATTTT. Full variable domain (outside the CDR3, taken from reference TRBV7-2 and TRBJ1-5): GAGVSQSPSNKVTEKGKDVELRCDPISGHTALYWYRQSLGQGLEFLIYFQGNSAPDKSGLPSDRFSAERTGGSVSTLTIQRTQQEDSAVYLCASSQGTGTNQPQHFGDGTRLSIL.

This clonotype was seen a handful of times. The V call is TRBV19, the J call TRBJ2-3, with TRBD2 matching over 11 bases. Germline V gene lookup returns CDR1 LNHDA and CDR2 SQIVND (reference sequence). The CDR3 is made up of 19 amino acids. Trimming removed 4 bases from V and 2 bases from J; junction bases left unmatched: 14. In DNA form, the CDR3 reads TGTGCCAGTAGTACGGGACTAGCGGCAGATCGCCGCCCCACAGATACGCAGTATTTT. Translated, it gives CASSTGLAADRRPTDTQYF.

This clonotype was seen a few times. The V call is TRBV7-8, the J call TRBJ2-7; 8 bases align to TRBD1. This CDR3 has 13 amino acids. The V gene's germline CDR1 is SGHVS and CDR2 FQNEAQ. V lost 2 bases, J lost 6 bases, and 3 bases stayed unmatched. CDR3 loop: CASSLLTGGEQYV. CDR3 bases: TGTGCCAGCAGCTTACTCACAGGGGGCGAGCAGTACGTC.

This clonotype was detected a few times. The J gene is TRBJ2-7, the V gene TRBV4-2, with TRBD2 matching 9 bases. This CDR3 region has 15 residues. The ends lost 1 base at V and 7 bases at J; junction bases unmatched: 8. Germline values: CDR1 LGHNA, CDR2 YNFKEQ. CDR3 sequence: CASSQAASGMGEQYF. CDR3 DNA: TGTGCCAGCAGCCAAGCGGCTAGCGGGATGGGTGAGCAGTACTTC.

V usage is TRBV20-1 and J usage is TRBJ2-1; no clear D. The CDR3 has 14 amino acids. Germline V gene lookup returns CDR1 DFQATT and CDR2 SNEGSKA (reference sequence). V was shortened by 2 bases and J by 8 bases, with 16 bases between the two germline ends. CDR3 in DNA: TGCAGTGCTAGATTTGCCGTAAGAGTCGATGAGCAGTTCTTC. This translates into CSARFAVRVDEQFF.

The chain is built from TRBV6-2 or TRBV6-3 and TRBJ2-3; weak D call: TRBD2 (5 bases). Trimming shortened V by 3 bases and J by 4 bases, and 11 bases separated the two germline ends. The CDR3 covers 14 residues. CDR1 is MNHEY and CDR2 is SVGEGT in the germline V gene. CDR3 coding DNA: TGTGCCAGCAGTTATCGGGAAGTAGCAGATACGCAGTATTTT. Encoded protein: CASSYREVADTQYF.

V and J are TRBV6-5 and TRBJ2-3, with D unclear. V dropped 5 bases and J dropped 9 bases, with 15 bases sitting between them. Looked up from germline, CDR1 is MNHEY and CDR2 is SVGAGI. The CDR3 has 13 residues. CDR3 DNA: TGTGCCAGCAGTAGACCGGGCCCCGAGACGCAGTATTTT. This gives the protein CASSRPGPETQYF.

Concerning this clonotype: The junction departs from the called germline gene at one end, perhaps through a read error. The rearrangement links TRBV5-3 to TRBJ2-1; the match to TRBD2 covers 9 bases. TRBV5-3 is filed as an ORF, its function uncertain. The CDR3 is 15 residues long. The CDR3 coding sequence is TGTGCCAGCAGCTTGAGGCTAGCGGGAATGGATGAGCAGTTCTTC. Translation gives CASSLRLAGMDEQFF.

This clonotype was picked up a small number of times. This chain uses TRBV11-2 with TRBJ2-7; the match to TRBD1 covers 10 bases. Losses at the gene ends were 1 base for V and 12 bases for J; bases not matched to a gene: 15. This CDR3 is 16 amino acids long. Germline V gene data show CDR1 as SGHAT and CDR2 as FQNNGV. The CDR3 region has the DNA TGTGCCAGCAGCTTAGGAAGGGACAGGGGACATGCCACCCCGTACGTC. Translation: CASSLGRDRGHATPYV.

This chain uses TRBV28 with TRBJ2-7, with D possibly matching TRBD1 (5 bases). Trimming stripped 3 bases from V and 6 bases from J, with 18 bases between. In germline, CDR1 is MDHEN, CDR2 SYDVKM. This CDR3 has 15 amino acids. The CDR3 loop is CASSLTARDVSEQYF. The CDR3 nucleotides are TGTGCCAGCAGTTTGACGGCCAGGGATGTAAGCGAGCAGTACTTC.

The chain couples TRBV7-9 to TRBJ2-3, with 11 bases lining up with TRBD1. The germline CDR1 and CDR2 sequences are SEHNR and FQNEAQ (reference sequence). The junction had 8 bases not matched to a gene; V was cut back by 4 bases and J by 8 bases. The CDR3 spans 15 residues. CDR3 amino acids: CASSSPGQGAGTQYF. The CDR3 nucleotides are TGTGCCAGCAGCTCCCCCGGACAGGGGGCGGGTACGCAGTATTTT. Together with reference TRBV7-9 and TRBJ2-3, the CDR3 gives the full variable domain: DTGVSQNPRHKITKRGQNVTFRCDPISEHNRLYWYRQTLGQGPEFLTYFQNEAQLEKSRLLSDRFSAERPKGSFSTLEIQRTEQGDSAMYLCASSSPGQGAGTQYFGPGTRLTVL.

The chain recombines TRBV10-3 with TRBJ2-3; D gene uncertain. This CDR3 contains 14 residues. Germline lookup yields CDR1 ENHRY and CDR2 SYGVKD. The V end lost 3 bases, the J end lost 2 bases, and 9 bases lay between the germline ends. CDR3 protein: CAISDFSSTDTQYF. The CDR3 nucleotides are TGTGCCATCAGTGATTTTAGTTCCACAGATACGCAGTATTTT.

V usage is TRBV7-9 and J usage is TRBJ1-2; the match to TRBD1 covers 7 bases. Germline values: CDR1 SEHNR, CDR2 FQNEAQ (reference sequence). J was trimmed by 5 bases and V by 6 bases; bases with no gene match: 9. This CDR3 contains 14 residues. The CDR3: CASSRTGTEYGYTF. The DNA for the CDR3 is TGTGCCAGCAGTCGTACCGGGACAGAATATGGCTACACCTTC.

At least ten counts were recorded for this clonotype. The rearrangement uses TRBV7-2 and TRBJ1-3; 10 bases agree with TRBD1. Germline values: CDR1 SGHTA, CDR2 FQGNSA. The CDR3 is made up of 17 amino acids. The V and J ends lost 5 bases and 2 bases, in that order; junction bases with no gene match: 9. The CDR3 DNA follows: TGTGCCAGCAGCGCATACAAGGGACAGGGGCCTGGAAACACCATATATTTT. Translation gives CASSAYKGQGPGNTIYF.

This chain links TRBV6-6 with TRBJ2-7, with D maybe TRBD1 (5 bases). The CDR3 covers 13 residues. The V gene's germline CDR1 is MNHNY and CDR2 SVGAGI (reference sequence). CDR3 protein: CASSYSPGNEQHV. The DNA of the CDR3 is TGTGCCAGCAGTTACTCCCCAGGGAACGAGCAGCACGTC.

This chain links TRBV29-1 with TRBJ2-5, with D maybe TRBD2 (5 bases). The V end was cut by 3 bases, the J end by 7 bases, with 9 bases between. Germline V gene lookup returns CDR1 SQVTM and CDR2 ANQGSEA. The CDR3 is 11 residues long. The CDR3 nucleotides read TGCAGCGTTGAGGGAGAGGGGACCCAGTACTTC. It is translated as CSVEGEGTQYF.

This clonotype was seen more than once but under ten times. The chain couples TRBV4-3 to TRBJ1-2; D is unclear. The CDR3 is made up of 16 amino acids. The germline V and J ends were trimmed by 0 bases and 0 bases, with 11 bases remaining between them. Germline V gene lookup returns CDR1 LGHNA and CDR2 YSLEER. DNA of the CDR3: TGCGCCAGCAGCCAAGATATCGGCGGAGCTAACTATGGCTACACCTTC. It encodes CASSQDIGGANYGYTF.

The chain carries TRBV6-2 or TRBV6-3 and TRBJ2-1, with D perhaps TRBD1 (5 bases). The CDR3 has 15 residues. Germline V lookup: CDR1 MNHEY, CDR2 SVGEGT. V was cut by 5 bases and J by 6 bases, with 17 bases left in between. CDR3 residues: CASSQDIPPGNEQFF. The CDR3 DNA follows: TGTGCCAGCAGTCAGGACATCCCCCCCGGCAATGAGCAGTTCTTC.

This clonotype is a singleton in its sample. V usage is TRBV6-5 and J usage is TRBJ2-7; no definite D call. The V end lost 5 bases, the J end lost 7 bases, and 15 bases lay between the germline ends. Germline V gene lookup returns CDR1 MNHEY and CDR2 SVGAGI. The CDR3 covers 13 residues. The CDR3, as DNA: TGTGCCAGCAGTACCCGAGATGGTCTGGAGCAGTACTTC. Translated: CASSTRDGLEQYF.

The chain has TRBV7-2 and TRBJ1-2; perhaps TRBD1 as D (6 bases). Trimming took off 4 bases at V and 4 bases at J, with 19 bases between the two ends. The CDR3 length is 16 residues. Germline V gene sequence: CDR1 SGHTA, CDR2 FQGNSA. CDR3 DNA sequence: TGTGCCAGCAGCTGGGGGGGAGCAGGGGTGGTCTATGGCTACACCTTC. Protein: CASSWGGAGVVYGYTF. Using reference TRBV7-2 and TRBJ1-2 for the parts outside the CDR3, the full variable domain is GAGVSQSPSNKVTEKGKDVELRCDPISGHTALYWYRQSLGQGLEFLIYFQGNSAPDKSGLPSDRFSAERTGGSVSTLTIQRTQQEDSAVYLCASSWGGAGVVYGYTFGSGTRLTVV.